This T cell receptor (beta chain) appears in the sequencing data of a study of T cells expressing NK-cell markers. Study-wide results and caveats: In several donors, dominant clonotypes made up about 28.3-65% of CD3+CD56-NKG2C+ cells. As a fraction of CD8+ T cells, dominant NKG2C+ clonotypes reached about 1.0-7.0% in more than five donors.

In regard to this clonotype: Its antigen is not identified.

This CDR3 spans 17 amino acids. Germline V lookup: CDR1 KGHSH, CDR2 LQKENI. The authors generated TCR beta cDNA through 5'RACE template switching with UMIs. TCRdb re-called the 5' RACE reads; one entry per CDR3 protein, DNA not given. The sample's table shows around 470,000 distinct CDR3 sequences. This receptor was taken from a woman between 45 and 60 years old in good health. J is TRBJ2-4 and V is TRBV18. The specimen was blood T cells: a sorted CD56 or NKG2C T cell subset, CD4+ or CD8+ T cells, or bulk PBMC T cells (not recorded which). This CDR3 is CASSPPGGRLAKNIQYF.